These T cell receptor beta chains were read from a single sample in a study of technical replicates of blood from a few donors. Repertoires were generated with immunoSEQ multiplex PCR, while TCRdb's copy carries only in-frame clones and drops some. In the table there are about 84,000 clones, 95% to 98% of which are singletons. The sequenced material came from T cells isolated from PBMCs. The receptors shown here come from a human donor in good health. The CDR3 runs from the conserved cysteine through the conserved F or W. The D gene is left open where the match is weak. Expanded clones are given a class, and other clones once, few, many or no size at all.

abundance,v_gene,d_gene,j_gene,CDR3nt,CDR3aa
.,TRBV14,.,TRBJ1-2,TGTGCCAGCAGCCAAGACACAGGGAAATATGGCTACACCTTC,CASSQDTGKYGYTF
.,TRBV5-1,TRBD1,TRBJ1-2,TGCGCCAGCAGCCCGGGGACAGGGGATAACTATGGCTACACCTTC,CASSPGTGDNYGYTF
.,TRBV19,TRBD1,TRBJ2-6,TGTGCCAGTAGTGACAGGGGGGTCTCTGGGGCCAACGTCCTGACTTTC,CASSDRGVSGANVLTF
.,TRBV7-3,TRBD2,TRBJ2-3,TGTGCCAGCAGCTTAGGGGGGGTTAGCACAGATACGCAGTATTTT,CASSLGGVSTDTQYF
.,TRBV19,.,TRBJ2-5,TGTGCCAGTAGTATTTGGGAGTCCGACAGGGAGACCCAGTACTTC,CASSIWESDRETQYF
.,TRBV7-6,TRBD2,TRBJ2-1,TGTGCCAGCAGCCCCCGGACTAGCGGGAGGAATGAGCAGTTCTTC,CASSPRTSGRNEQFF
.,TRBV11-2,TRBD2,TRBJ2-7,TGTGCCAGCAGCCAACTAACTAGCGGTTACCCCTACGAGCAGTACTTC,CASSQLTSGYPYEQYF
.,TRBV28,TRBD1,TRBJ1-1,TGTGCCAGCAGTCCCACTTGGGGGGACAGGGCGAACACTGAAGCTTTCTTT,CASSPTWGDRANTEAFF
.,TRBV27,TRBD2,TRBJ2-1,TGTGCCAGCAGTCCGGGACTAGCGGGAGGGCGCGAGCAGTTCTTC,CASSPGLAGGREQFF
.,TRBV25-1,TRBD2,TRBJ2-7,TGTGCCAGCAGTGAATTGACTAGCGGACTCCCTAGAGAGCAGTACTTC,CASSELTSGLPREQYF
.,TRBV7-9,TRBD1,TRBJ1-2,TGTGCCAGCAGTTTTACAGGGGCTAACTATGGCTACACCTTC,CASSFTGANYGYTF
.,TRBV28,TRBD2,TRBJ2-5,TGTGCCAGCAGTTTAGATCCTAGCGGGGGCGGAGAGACCCAGTACTTC,CASSLDPSGGGETQYF
once,TRBV7-9,.,TRBJ1-1,TGTGCCAGCAGCCAGAGTCCGGGTTTTTACGGCACTGAAGCTTTCTTT,CASSQSPGFYGTEAFF
.,TRBV5-4,.,TRBJ2-5,TGTGCCAGCAGCGAGAAACAGGGTAAAGATTTAGAGACCCAGTACTTC,CASSEKQGKDLETQYF
.,TRBV4-2,.,TRBJ2-7,TGTGCCAGCAGTCACAGCGGCTACGAGCAGTACTTC,CASSHSGYEQYF
.,TRBV28,.,TRBJ1-5,TGTGCCAGCAGTTTATTACGGGGGCCCCAGCATTTT,CASSLLRGPQHF
.,TRBV7-3,.,TRBJ1-1,TGTGCCAGCAGCCCCACCTCGGACATAAACACTGAAGCTTTCTTT,CASSPTSDINTEAFF
.,TRBV4-2,TRBD2,TRBJ2-1,TGTGCCAGCAGCCAAGAACTTAGGGGCGGGGGTGAGCAGTTCTTC,CASSQELRGGGEQFF
.,TRBV6-5,TRBD1,TRBJ2-1,TGTGCCAGCAGTTACTCGATTCAGGGGGCGGATGAGCAGTTCTTC,CASSYSIQGADEQFF
.,TRBV7-9,.,TRBJ2-7,TGTGCCAGCAGCTTTACCCGGACAGCCGTTCACTACGAGCAGTACTTC,CASSFTRTAVHYEQYF
.,TRBV5-6,.,TRBJ2-7,TGTGCCAGCAGCTTCGGAGTCGGGGAGTACTTC,CASSFGVGEYF
once,TRBV2,TRBD2,TRBJ2-3,TGTGCCAGCAGGAGGGAGGGCAACACAGATACGCAGTATTTT,CASRREGNTDTQYF
.,TRBV7-6,TRBD2,TRBJ2-1,TGTGCCAGCAGCTTAGAGTCGAGCGGGGGCCAACAGTTCTTC,CASSLESSGGQQFF
.,TRBV5-6,.,TRBJ2-4,TGTGCCAGCAGCTTGGGTAGAGCCAAAAACATTCAGTACTTC,CASSLGRAKNIQYF
.,TRBV6-1,.,TRBJ1-5,TGTGCCAGCAGTGAAATTCTGTCTCAGCCCCAGCATTTT,CASSEILSQPQHF
.,TRBV2,.,TRBJ2-3,TGTGCCAGCTCGGGTGGCTTCCCCCTTAGATCGACAGATACGCAGTATTTT,CASSGGFPLRSTDTQYF
.,TRBV5-1,TRBD1,TRBJ2-2,TGCGCCAGCAGCTTGCGAGGGACAGGGGACACCGGGGAGCTGTTTTTT,CASSLRGTGDTGELFF
.,TRBV29-1,TRBD1,TRBJ2-7,TGCAGCGTAGGACAGGAGTACTACGAGCAGTACTTC,CSVGQEYYEQYF
.,TRBV6-1,.,TRBJ1-3,TGTGCCAGCAGCGCAGTAGGGAGCTCTGGAAACACCATATATTTT,CASSAVGSSGNTIYF
.,TRBV5-8,TRBD2,TRBJ2-1,TGTGCCAGCAGCTTTGGACTAGCGGGACCATACAATGAGCAGTTCTTC,CASSFGLAGPYNEQFF
.,TRBV10-3,TRBD1,TRBJ1-1,TGTGCCATCAGTCCATCCAACAGGGGGCCGGGGAGCACTGAAGCTTTCTTT,CAISPSNRGPGSTEAFF
.,TRBV4-1,TRBD1,TRBJ2-5,TGCGCCAGCAGCCAGCATCGGGACAGCTACCAAGAGACCCAGTACTTC,CASSQHRDSYQETQYF
.,TRBV28,TRBD2,TRBJ2-3,TGTGCCAGCACAATAAAGGAGCGGGGTAGCACAGATACGCAGTATTTT,CASTIKERGSTDTQYF
.,TRBV6-5,.,TRBJ1-1,TGTGCCAGCACCTCGGGGGGTTCTGATACTGAAGCTTTCTTT,CASTSGGSDTEAFF
.,TRBV6-1,TRBD2,TRBJ2-1,TGTGCCAGCAGTGAAAGGACTAGCGGGAAATCTGGTGAGCAGTTCTTC,CASSERTSGKSGEQFF
.,TRBV6-1,.,TRBJ2-2,TGTGCCAGCAGTACTCTGGGGCAGGGAACCGGGGAGCTGTTTTTT,CASSTLGQGTGELFF
.,TRBV2,.,TRBJ1-5,TGTGCCAGCAGTGAAGGACAAAATAGCAATCAGCCCCAGCATTTT,CASSEGQNSNQPQHF